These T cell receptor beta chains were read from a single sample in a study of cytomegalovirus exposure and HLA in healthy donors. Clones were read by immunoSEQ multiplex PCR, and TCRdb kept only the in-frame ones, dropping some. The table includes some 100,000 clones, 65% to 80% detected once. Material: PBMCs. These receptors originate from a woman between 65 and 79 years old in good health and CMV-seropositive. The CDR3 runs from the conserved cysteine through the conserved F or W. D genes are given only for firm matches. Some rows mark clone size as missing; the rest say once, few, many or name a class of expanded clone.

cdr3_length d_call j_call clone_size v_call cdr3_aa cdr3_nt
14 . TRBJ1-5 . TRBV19 CASADRNSNQPQHF TGTGCCAGCGCTGACAGGAATAGCAATCAGCCCCAGCATTTT
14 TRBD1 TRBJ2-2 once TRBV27 CASSFRGRTGELFF TGTGCCAGCAGTTTCAGGGGGCGAACCGGGGAGCTGTTTTTT
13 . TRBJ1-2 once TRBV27 CASRRRGNYGYTF TGTGCCAGCAGGCGCAGGGGAAACTATGGCTACACCTTC
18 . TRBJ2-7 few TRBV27 CASSLGPTFSLPLGEQYF TGTGCCAGCAGTTTAGGTCCGACTTTTAGCTTACCCCTCGGGGAGCAGTACTTC
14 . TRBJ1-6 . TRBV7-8 CASRIRGDNSPLHF TGTGCCAGCAGGATCAGGGGAGACAATTCACCCCTCCACTTT
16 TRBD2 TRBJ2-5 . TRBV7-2 CASSPSSGGARETQYF TGTGCCAGCAGCCCCTCCTCGGGGGGGGCCAGGGAGACCCAGTACTTC
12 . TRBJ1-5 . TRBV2 CASSRGNQPQHF TGTGCCAGCAGTAGGGGGAATCAGCCCCAGCATTTT
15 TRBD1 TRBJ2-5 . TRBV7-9 CASSARQGGQETQYF TGTGCCAGCAGCGCCCGACAGGGGGGACAAGAGACCCAGTACTTC
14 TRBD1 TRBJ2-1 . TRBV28 CASSLFTGDNEQFF TGTGCCAGCAGTTTATTCACAGGGGACAATGAGCAGTTCTTC
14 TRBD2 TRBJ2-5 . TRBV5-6 CASSSLADKETQYF TGTGCCAGCAGCTCACTAGCGGATAAAGAGACCCAGTACTTC
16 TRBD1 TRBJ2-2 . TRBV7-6 CASSPTGAQIVGELFF TGTGCCAGCAGTCCTACAGGGGCCCAGATAGTCGGGGAGCTGTTTTTT